The 5 T cell receptor beta chains reported below all come from one sample, sequenced in a study of tumor-infiltrating lymphocytes in primary liver carcinoma. A primer matching the constant region was used to make TCR beta cDNA from approximately 500 ng of total RNA. Three nested multiplex PCR rounds of slightly modified ARM-PCR generated TCR beta libraries. Two initial PCR rounds of around 9 cycles each paired TRBV1-TRBV30 forward primers with a C-beta reverse primer. From the multiplex PCR reads, TCRdb called clonotypes with MiXCR, one entry per CDR3 protein. Of some 94,000 distinct CDR3 sequences in the sample, 69% are singletons; the top ten hold over 9.5%. Both RNA and DNA were isolated together from about 21-30 mg of bulk tissue that had not been sorted. Material: liver tumor tissue from sampling region 5. This sample's subset: tumor region T5, tumor centre. These receptors were taken from a woman between 55 and 75 years old with primary liver carcinoma and hepatitis B virus infection.

In the case of this clonotype: A read error is possible here, since a much larger clone lies one base away. The chain couples TRBV7-8 to TRBJ1-1; no clear D. The CDR3 sequence is 14 residues long. Germline values: CDR1 SGHVS, CDR2 FQNEAQ. This chain's CDR3 is CANSLVAANTEAFF. CDR3 sequence (DNA): TGTGCCAACAGCTTAGTGGCAGCGAACACTGAAGCTTTCTTT.

This clonotype showed up just once. No conserved phenylalanine or tryptophan ends this CDR3, so it is likely a read error. The chain joins TRBV20-1 to TRBJ2-2, with 7 bases aligning to TRBD1. V was pared by 4 bases and J by 3 bases, with 8 bases of the junction left unmatched. The germline CDR1 and CDR2 sequences are DFQATT and SNEGSKA (reference sequence). The CDR3 is 15 residues long. The CDR3 sequence: CSAKEGGVDTGELFL. CDR3 DNA sequence: TGCAGTGCTAAAGAAGGGGGCGTTGACACCGGGGAGCTGTTTTTA.

The V gene is TRBV11-2, the J gene TRBJ2-1; 11 bases align to TRBD2. Trimming took 4 bases from V and 6 from J; bases not matched to a gene: 8. From germline, CDR1 is SGHAT and CDR2 FQNNGV. CDR3 size: 16 residues. CDR3 DNA: TGTGCCAGCAGCTACACCGGGACTAGCGGTAGCAATGAGCAGTTCTTC. It specifies CASSYTGTSGSNEQFF.

The chain has TRBV7-9 and TRBJ2-3; 8 bases are a match to TRBD2. The CDR3 spans 14 residues. Germline V lookup: CDR1 SEHNR, CDR2 FQNEAQ (reference sequence). V was pared by 4 bases and J by 5 bases, with 5 bases of the junction left unmatched. The CDR3 nucleotides read TGTGCCAGCAGCTCCTCGGGGGGGATAGATACGCAGTATTTT. Protein: CASSSSGGIDTQYF. The full variable domain, completed using reference TRBV7-9 and TRBJ2-3, is DTGVSQNPRHKITKRGQNVTFRCDPISEHNRLYWYRQTLGQGPEFLTYFQNEAQLEKSRLLSDRFSAERPKGSFSTLEIQRTEQGDSAMYLCASSSSGGIDTQYFGPGTRLTVL.

On this clonotype itself: Mismatch with germline at one junction end may stem from a read error. This chain joins TRBV6-2 or TRBV6-3 and TRBJ1-4; unclear D gene. This CDR3 region has 13 residues. The V gene's germline CDR1 is MNHEY and CDR2 SVGEGT. CDR3 sequence (DNA): TGTGTCAGCAGTTCGGCGGGAGTCGAAAAACTCTTTTTT. It encodes CVSSSAGVEKLFF.